The 25 T cell receptor beta chains listed next were all sequenced from one sample in a study of T cells in Graves' hyperthyroidism and ophthalmopathy. The investigators amplified TCR beta CDR3 regions from RNA transcripts. The HTBI set primed first-round TCR CDR3 RT-PCR. TCRdb re-derived calls from the multiplex PCR reads in MiXCR, one entry per CDR3 protein. The sample includes 600,000 to 700,000 distinct CDR3 sequences, less than 45% of them seen just once. Material for sequencing was peripheral blood or thyroid tissue (not recorded which). The receptors shown here come from an adult man with Graves' disease, either hyperthyroidism or ophthalmopathy (not recorded which).

This clonotype was detected a few times. The genes are TRBV2 and TRBJ1-5; TRBD1 agrees at 7 bases. The CDR3 totals 14 residues. The germline gives CDR1 SNHLY, CDR2 FYNNEI. V shed 7 bases and J 1 base; nucleotides not matched to a gene: 4. CDR3 coding DNA: TGTGCCAGCAAGAGGGGGCAGAGCAATCAGCCCCAGCATTTT. This translates into CASKRGQSNQPQHF.

This sequence joins TRBV7-2 and TRBJ2-2; D is ambiguous. Germline assignment: CDR1 SGHTA and CDR2 FQGNSA. The CDR3 totals 15 residues. The V end lost 4 bases, the J end lost 0 bases, and 9 bases lay between the germline ends. CDR3 protein: CASSSIQTNTGELFF. CDR3 bases: TGTGCCAGCAGCTCCATTCAGACGAACACCGGGGAGCTGTTTTTT.

The rearrangement links TRBV15 to TRBJ2-7; 9 nucleotides line up with TRBD2. The CDR3 runs to 16 residues. CDR1 is LNHNV and CDR2 is YYDKDF in the germline V gene (reference sequence). V lost 0 bases to trimming and J lost 3 bases; unmatched junction nucleotides: 6. CDR3 region: CATSRELIAGVYEQYF. The CDR3 bases are TGTGCCACCAGCAGAGAACTGATAGCGGGAGTCTACGAGCAGTACTTC.

Concerning this clonotype itself: Possible read error: a much larger clone is one base away. The chain recombines TRBV4-1 with TRBJ1-6; 9 bases agree with TRBD1. CDR1 MGHRA and CDR2 YSYEKL come from the germline V gene. This CDR3 has 14 residues. With V trimmed by 3 bases and J by 9 bases, 3 bases remained unmatched. In DNA, the CDR3 is TGCGCCAGCAGCCACCCGGACAGGGGTTCACCCCTCCACTTT. Amino acids: CASSHPDRGSPLHF.

A word on this clonotype: A much larger clonotype is one base distant, so this may be a read error. The rearrangement joins TRBV2 to TRBJ1-1; D perhaps matches TRBD1 (6 bases). Germline CDR1 reads SNHLY; CDR2 reads FYNNEI. The CDR3 consists of 16 residues. This CDR3 is CAGSRLGGAVLGEAFF. The CDR3 DNA sequence: TGTGCCGGCAGCAGACTCGGGGGCGCGGTTTTGGGTGAAGCTTTCTTT. The full variable domain, rest sourced from reference TRBV2 and TRBJ1-1, is EPEVTQTPSHQVTQMGQEVILRCVPISNHLYFYWYRQILGQKVEFLVSFYNNEISEKSEIFDDQFSVERPDGSNFTLKIRSTKLEDSAMYFCAGSRLGGAVLGEAFFGQGTRLTVV.

Many counts were recorded for this clonotype. The chain links TRBV12-3 or TRBV12-4 to TRBJ1-5; no reliable D call. Trimming removed 1 base at V and 5 bases at J, with 0 bases between. The CDR3 is 11 residues long. The DNA for the CDR3 is TGTGCCAGCAGTTTAGATCAGCCCCAGCATTTT. This translates into CASSLDQPQHF.

To note about this clonotype: A clone one base away is much larger, so this may be a read error. This sequence joins TRBV19 and TRBJ2-6, with D possibly called TRBD1 or TRBD2 (6 bases each). The CDR3 is made up of 17 amino acids. V lost 6 bases to trimming and J lost 0 bases, with 15 bases between them. The germline V gene has CDR1 LNHDA and CDR2 SQIVND (reference sequence). CDR3 DNA sequence: TGTGCCAGTAGCGACAGACTAGGGGGCTCTGGGGCCAACGTCCTGACTTTC. Its translation is CASSDRLGGSGANVLTF.

The chain is built from TRBV5-1 and TRBJ2-7; 7 bases fit TRBD1. V lost 0 bases and J lost 1; bases outside the gene matches: 7. CDR1 and CDR2 (germline): SGHRS, YFSETQ. CDR3 length: 16 amino acids. This chain's CDR3 is CASSLGGTATSYEQYF. CDR3 sequence (DNA): TGCGCCAGCAGCTTGGGTGGGACAGCTACATCCTACGAGCAGTACTTC.

This clonotype was picked up a small number of times. The V gene is TRBV2, the J gene TRBJ1-2, with D possibly being TRBD1 (6 bases). CDR3 length: 14 residues. Trimming pared 5 bases from V and 2 bases from J, leaving 12 bases between. CDR1 and CDR2 (germline): SNHLY, FYNNEI. The CDR3: CASSPRGRNYGYTF. CDR3 nucleotide sequence: TGTGCCAGCAGTCCACGGGGGCGCAACTATGGCTACACCTTC.

This clonotype has only a few counts. CDR3 in amino acids: CASSPYRTGAMNTEAFF. CDR3 DNA sequence: TGTGCCAGCAGCCCCTATAGGACAGGGGCCATGAACACTGAAGCTTTCTTT. This chain uses TRBV7-9 with TRBJ1-1; 9 positions match TRBD1. V shed 5 bases, J shed 0 bases, and the junction held 10 bases outside the gene matches. CDR3 length equals 17 residues. Germline assignment: CDR1 SEHNR and CDR2 FQNEAQ (reference sequence).

The chain combines TRBV2 with TRBJ2-7, with TRBD1 as a possible D gene (6 bases). With 2 bases removed from V and 6 bases from J, the gap between germline ends came to 14 bases. This CDR3 contains 14 residues. CDR1 is SNHLY and CDR2 is FYNNEI in the germline V gene. The CDR3 protein is CASSETGAGAEQYF. The CDR3 DNA sequence: TGTGCCAGCAGTGAAACCGGGGCAGGGGCCGAGCAGTACTTC.

This clonotype was found many times. The rearrangement joins TRBV5-1 to TRBJ1-5; the D is unclear. Trimming pared 1 base from V and 3 bases from J, leaving 11 bases between. This CDR3 has 15 amino acids. CDR1 is SGHRS, CDR2 YFSETQ, per germline. CDR3: CASSLLGFDNQPQHF. In DNA form, the CDR3 reads TGCGCCAGCAGCTTGCTCGGGTTTGACAATCAGCCCCAGCATTTT.

Turning to this clonotype: Possible read error: a much larger clone is one base away. The chain employs TRBV25-1 and TRBJ1-2; D is perhaps TRBD1 (6 bases). This CDR3 has 12 residues. Trimming shortened V by 5 bases and J by 7 bases, and 11 bases separated the two germline ends. CDR1 MGHDK and CDR2 SYGVNS come from the germline V gene. The CDR3, as DNA: TGTGCCAGCAGTTCACAGGGTCTTGGCTACACCTTC. It translates to CASSSQGLGYTF.

This clonotype has more than one count but fewer than ten. A junction boundary mismatches the germline segment, possibly from a read error. V and J are TRBV6-6 and TRBJ2-6; 8 nucleotides match TRBD1. The germline CDR1 and CDR2 sequences are MNHNY and SVGAGI (reference sequence). The CDR3 runs 13 residues. CDR3 bases: TGTGCCAGCAGTTACGAGGGACAGGTTCACATTAATTTC. Translation gives CASSYEGQVHINF.

The V gene is TRBV6-5, the J gene TRBJ1-1, with a tentative D call TRBD1 (6 bases). The CDR3 is 12 residues long. From germline, CDR1 is MNHEY and CDR2 SVGAGI. The V and J ends lost 5 bases and 10 bases respectively, with 14 bases between them. CDR3: CASSQGSIVAFF. CDR3 sequence (DNA): TGTGCCAGCAGTCAGGGGAGTATTGTAGCTTTCTTT.

The chain has TRBV29-1 and TRBJ1-4; 8 nucleotides line up with TRBD1. Looked up from germline, CDR1 is SQVTM and CDR2 is ANQGSEA. After removal of 7 bases from V and 6 bases from J, the junction contained 10 bases not matched to a gene. The CDR3 sequence is 14 residues long. In DNA form, the CDR3 reads TGCAGCGCCGGGGAGGCAGGGGGCTATGAAAAACTGTTTTTT. Its translation is CSAGEAGGYEKLFF.

This chain joins TRBV7-2 and TRBJ2-7; 11 bases are shared with TRBD2. Per the germline V gene, CDR1 is SGHTA and CDR2 is FQGNSA. The CDR3 runs to 16 residues. Trimming cost V 2 bases and J 4 bases; bases outside gene matches: 7. CDR3 DNA: TGTGCCAGCAGCTTATCCCTTCTAGCGGGGGGTTACGAGCAGTACTTC. Translation gives CASSLSLLAGGYEQYF.

J is TRBJ2-5 and V is TRBV20-1; D might be TRBD1 (6 bases). The germline V gene encodes CDR1 DFQATT and CDR2 SNEGSKA (reference sequence). V lost 3 bases, J lost 3 bases, and 23 bases lay in between. There are 17 residues in the CDR3. This chain's CDR3 is CSARAHRSTGMEETQYF. The CDR3 DNA reads TGCAGTGCTAGGGCCCACAGAAGTACAGGGATGGAAGAGACCCAGTACTTC.

Concerning this clonotype itself: This may stem from a read error, because a much larger clone lies one nucleotide away. The conserved final phenylalanine or tryptophan is absent from the CDR3, which likely points to a read error. J is TRBJ1-1 and V is TRBV2; D call uncertain. Trimming removed 4 bases at V and 5 bases at J, with 11 bases between. The CDR3 contains 13 residues. Germline CDR1 is SNHLY and CDR2 is FYNNEI. The CDR3 here is CASSVREKTEAFL. The CDR3 nucleotides are TGTGCCAGCAGTGTGCGAGAGAAAACTGAAGCTTTCCTT.

The chain has TRBV7-9 and TRBJ1-4; TRBD1 aligns across 10 bases. V lost 7 bases to trimming and J lost 5 bases; unmatched junction nucleotides: 7. This CDR3 contains 15 residues. Germline CDR1 SEHNR, CDR2 FQNEAQ (reference sequence). CDR3 nucleotides: TGTGCCAGCACCCAGACGGGACAGGGGAATGAAAAACTGTTTTTT. Residues: CASTQTGQGNEKLFF.

This clonotype was found many times. This chain uses TRBV5-1 with TRBJ1-1; D remains unclear. Germline lookup yields CDR1 SGHRS and CDR2 YFSETQ. This CDR3 has 11 amino acids. Trimming removed 2 bases from V and 11 bases from J, with 10 bases in between. For the CDR3, the DNA is TGCGCCAGCAGCTTCGGGGTTGACGCTTTCTTT. It specifies CASSFGVDAFF. Variable domain in full (rest from reference TRBV5-1 and TRBJ1-1): KAGVTQTPRYLIKTRGQQVTLSCSPISGHRSVSWYQQTPGQGLQFLFEYFSETQRNKGNFPGRFSGRQFSNSRSEMNVSTLELGDSALYLCASSFGVDAFFGQGTRLTVV.

The chain's CDR3 is CASSFLDNLHF. CDR3 in DNA: TGTGCCAGCAGCTTCTTGGACAATCTCCACTTT. This chain joins TRBV7-9 and TRBJ1-6; weak D call: TRBD1 (5 bases). Germline values: CDR1 SEHNR, CDR2 FQNEAQ (reference sequence). The CDR3 totals 11 residues. V shed 3 bases and J shed 16 bases, with 10 bases lying between them.

The chain couples TRBV20-1 to TRBJ1-6; 8 bases are shared with TRBD1. V was clipped by 6 bases and J by 0 bases; unmatched bases: 4. The CDR3 has 15 residues. In germline, CDR1 is DFQATT, CDR2 SNEGSKA (reference sequence). CDR3 protein: CSAEGQASYNSPLHF. The CDR3 DNA follows: TGCAGTGCAGAGGGACAGGCCTCCTATAATTCACCCCTCCACTTT.

The chain has TRBV20-1 and TRBJ2-7; D ambiguous. Between the trimmed V and J ends, which lost 6 bases and 2 bases, there was a span of 17 bases. Germline V lookup: CDR1 DFQATT, CDR2 SNEGSKA (reference sequence). The CDR3 sequence is 14 residues long. CDR3 DNA: TGCAGTGCCGCGACCGGGTTGAGAGCCTACGAGCAGTACTTC. This translates into CSAATGLRAYEQYF.

The chain has TRBV20-1 and TRBJ2-2; tentative D call: TRBD1 (6 bases). Germline V gives CDR1 DFQATT, CDR2 SNEGSKA (reference sequence). V was cut by 3 bases and J by 6 bases, with 14 bases left in between. The CDR3 extends over 14 amino acids. CDR3: CSARSRWGPGELFF. The CDR3, as DNA: TGCAGTGCTAGGTCCAGATGGGGGCCCGGGGAGCTGTTTTTT.